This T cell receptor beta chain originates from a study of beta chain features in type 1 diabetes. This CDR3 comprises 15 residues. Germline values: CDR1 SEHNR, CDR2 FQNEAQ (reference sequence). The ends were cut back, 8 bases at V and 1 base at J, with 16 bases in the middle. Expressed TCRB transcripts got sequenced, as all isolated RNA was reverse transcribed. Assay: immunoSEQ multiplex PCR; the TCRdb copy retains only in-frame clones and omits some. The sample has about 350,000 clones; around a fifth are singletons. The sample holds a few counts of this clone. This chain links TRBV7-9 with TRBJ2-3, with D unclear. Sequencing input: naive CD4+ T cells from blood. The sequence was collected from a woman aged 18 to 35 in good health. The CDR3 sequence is CASPTVPPRTDTQYF. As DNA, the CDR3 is TGTGCCAGCCCCACTGTCCCCCCTCGCACAGATACGCAGTATTTT. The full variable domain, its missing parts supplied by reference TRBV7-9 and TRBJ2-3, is DTGVSQNPRHKITKRGQNVTFRCDPISEHNRLYWYRQTLGQGPEFLTYFQNEAQLEKSRLLSDRFSAERPKGSFSTLEIQRTEQGDSAMYLCASPTVPPRTDTQYFGPGTRLTVL.